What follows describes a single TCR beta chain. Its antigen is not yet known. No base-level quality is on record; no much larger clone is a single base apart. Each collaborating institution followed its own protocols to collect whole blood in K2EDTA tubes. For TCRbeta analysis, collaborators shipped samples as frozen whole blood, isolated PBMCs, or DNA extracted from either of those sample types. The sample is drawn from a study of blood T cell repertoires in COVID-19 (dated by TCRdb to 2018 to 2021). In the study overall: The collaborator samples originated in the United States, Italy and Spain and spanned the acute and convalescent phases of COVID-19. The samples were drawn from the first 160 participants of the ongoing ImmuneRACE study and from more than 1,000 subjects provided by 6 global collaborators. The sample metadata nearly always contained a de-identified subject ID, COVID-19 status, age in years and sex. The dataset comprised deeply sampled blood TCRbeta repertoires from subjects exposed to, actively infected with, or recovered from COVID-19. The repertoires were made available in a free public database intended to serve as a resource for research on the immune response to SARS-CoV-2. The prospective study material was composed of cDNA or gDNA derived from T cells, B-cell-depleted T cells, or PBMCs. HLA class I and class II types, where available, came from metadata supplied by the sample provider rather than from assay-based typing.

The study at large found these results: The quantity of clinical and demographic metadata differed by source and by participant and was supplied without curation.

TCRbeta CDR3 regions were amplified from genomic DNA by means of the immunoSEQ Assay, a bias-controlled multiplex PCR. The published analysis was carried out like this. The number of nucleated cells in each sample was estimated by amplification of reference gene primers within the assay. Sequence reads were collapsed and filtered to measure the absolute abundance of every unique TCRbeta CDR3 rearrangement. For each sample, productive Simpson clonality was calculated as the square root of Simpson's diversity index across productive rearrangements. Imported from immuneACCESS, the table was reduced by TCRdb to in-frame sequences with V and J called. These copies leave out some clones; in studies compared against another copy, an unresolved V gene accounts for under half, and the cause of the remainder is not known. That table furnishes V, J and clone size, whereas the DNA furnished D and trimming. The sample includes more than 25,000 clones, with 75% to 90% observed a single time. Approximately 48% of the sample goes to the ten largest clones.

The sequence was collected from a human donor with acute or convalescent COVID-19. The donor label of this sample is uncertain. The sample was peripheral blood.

The bases are TGCGCCAGCAGCCAAGGGAGTGGACAGGGTCTCGTAAGCAATCAGCCCCAGCATTTT. Its protein reads: CASSQGSGQGLVSNQPQHF. The rearrangement joined TRBV4-1 to TRBJ1-5, with TRBD1 matching 8 junction bases. In the germline V gene, CDR1 corresponds to MGHRA and CDR2 to YSYEKL. V lost 1 base and J lost 1 base, and the count of bases not matched to a germline gene is 12. Its CDR3 holds 19 amino acids, cysteine through phenylalanine. Only the CDR3 DNA stays, 57 bases, in frame from base 1.